This T cell receptor (beta chain) stems from a study of cytomegalovirus exposure and HLA in healthy donors (dated by TCRdb to about 2017). With regard to the full study: According to an earlier analysis of 587 of the donors, roughly 180 million T cells yielded over 90 million unique TCR beta sequences and about 300 Gb of sequence data. Typing coverage differed by locus: A, B, C, DRB1 and DQB1 were typed in roughly 629-630 donors, DQA1 in about 560, DPA1 in roughly 590, and DPB1 in just under 490. In a later analysis, previously published TCR beta repertoires from some 640 donors were re-analyzed and high-resolution HLA genotyping was added so that TCR occurrence patterns could be studied. Rather than drawing on any new phenotypic data, the later analysis identified candidate immune exposures from TCR beta sequences and the way those sequences occurred across donors. HLA typing included class I and class II loci at four-digit resolution. In an earlier analysis of 587 of the donors, high-throughput TCR beta sequencing was used to judge whether each TCR beta V gene segment behaved as functional or pseudogenic. The study was designed to test whether signatures of past pathogen exposure could be identified by cataloging public T cell receptors. Of the approximately 400 genotyped donors, over 65% fell in the genetic ancestry cluster associated with self-reported Caucasian donors. An early release covering over 500 HLA-typed donors comprised roughly 300 gigabases of sequencing data and roughly 86 million unique TCR sequences. Alongside the repertoire data, information on donor age, sex, ethnicity and CMV serostatus was compiled. High-throughput TCR immunosequencing, statistical association of individual TCRs with disease status, and machine learning were combined to predict cytomegalovirus infection status. Besides the first cohort of roughly 640 subjects, a separate validation cohort made up of 120 different subjects was used. Roughly five DR-DQ haplotypes were handled as single units for association and clustering because linkage in the cohort was strong. Across some 400 genotyped donors of the cohort, an average of approximately 240,000 unique TCR beta nucleotide sequences per donor were sequenced, and roughly 17% of those sequences were non-productive. All discovery cohort repertoires had been generated using a single sequencing platform. A later genetic analysis took genome-wide SNP genotypes for about 55% of the roughly 700 donors and used that subset as a discovery cohort. Using immunosequencing, the study profiled T cell repertoires from fewer than 850 subjects and related those repertoires to cytomegalovirus serostatus.

Broad study findings and their caveats: Because counts were too low, about 15 rarely observed V segments, including chromosome 9 orphons, were left out of the earlier analysis of about 500 of the donors. Most TCR sequences were observed very rarely across donors, whereas some public TCRs were present in many individuals. According to the authors, the approach could potentially be generalized to other disease states and immunological phenotypes. A cluster of highly shared sequence variants was judged likely to be a technical artifact of the sequencing pipeline. An earlier analysis of approximately 500 of the donors showed that most TCR beta V segments appeared in productive rearrangements either about 87% or about 30% of the time, which broadly matched IMGT annotations. Some IMGT-functional V segments, including TRBV6-2 and TRBV6-3, could not be distinguished by the 87-base-pair reads and were therefore excluded. In vitro tests confirmed that a few of the cytomegalovirus-associated TCR beta chains recognize cytomegalovirus antigens. Specific HLA alleles were associated with roughly 16,000 TCR beta sequences at a false discovery rate of 0.05 in a later analysis. The classifier was reported to diagnose cytomegalovirus status with high specificity and sensitivity in both the original cohort and the validation cohort. A further reported finding was that TCR beta sequences accurately predicted the HLA-A and HLA-B alleles for most subjects in the first cohort. Correlated functional status among segregating V segments might be attributable to linkage disequilibrium, but an unknown experimental factor could not be ruled out. In a later analysis, HLA-associated TCR beta chains showed more clonal expansion and lower generation probabilities than non-associated chains that were equally common. When HLA alleles, especially DR and DQ, strongly co-occurred, TCR associations were difficult to assign to individual alleles. In this cohort, only TCR beta chains were sequenced, and detectable features were limited by the absence of alpha or paired-chain data. Because HLA typing was missing for some donors at each locus, association tests included only the typed subset. An association between a missense DCLRE1C variant and V-gene and J-gene trimming of TCR beta chains was found in a later genetic analysis and replicated in an independent cohort. The presence/absence analyses assumed that sequencing depth was roughly uniform across donors, and that assumption may not be true. A total of roughly 160 TCR beta chains were listed by the study as associated with cytomegalovirus. A later analysis found that most CMV-associated TCR beta chains appeared HLA-restricted, with HLA associations seemingly driven largely by CMV exposure. Immune exposure information for the cohort was limited to CMV serostatus. Compared with the roughly 710-donor mean, donors in an Asian-associated ancestry cluster had fewer N-insertions in productive TCRs, according to a later genetic analysis. In a later analysis, TCR association rates were found to vary across HLA loci, with the most associated TCRs seen for DRB1 alleles and the fewest for HLA-C alleles. Several of the top co-occurrence clusters appeared to be linked to parvovirus B19, influenza, CMV and Epstein-Barr virus, according to a later analysis.

CDR3 length: 14 amino acids, cysteine to phenylalanine. Only CDR3 DNA is held: 42 bases, read in frame from base 1. CDR1 and CDR2, per the germline V gene, are MDHEN and SYDVKM. Cut back by 2 bases and 2 bases, the V and J ends lie 7 bases apart. A remark on this clone: Its specific antigen is unknown. No base quality information exists; no much larger clone differs at one position.

In total, fewer than 750 healthy bone marrow donors made up the cohort. At the time of sampling, all cohort members were nominally healthy, though unrecorded immune exposures were likely present. The donor tested CMV seropositive and was one of the 289 seropositive cohort members. Every donor gave a peripheral blood sample, and the peripheral blood mononuclear cells from that sample were used for TCR beta sequencing. Genomic DNA was extracted from the blood cell samples with the Qiagen DNeasy Blood Extraction Kit. The library came from the immunoSEQ multiplex PCR assay. For the multiplex PCR, a mixture combining 60 forward primers for TCR Vbeta segments and 13 reverse primers for TCR Jbeta segments was used. The CDR3 region of rearranged TCR beta genes was amplified from genomic DNA by a multiplex PCR assay. Amplified TCR beta libraries were sequenced as 87-base-pair reads on the Illumina HiSeq System. For the original study's pipeline: A later analysis counted about 80 million unique TCR beta chains across the 640 or so repertoires, and 10 million to 12 million of these chains were shared by at least two donors. Raw reads were error-corrected and collapsed into unique sequences by a nearest-neighbor algorithm in which closely related sequences were merged to remove PCR and sequencing errors. To assign V, D and J gene segments, CDR3 sequences were aligned to IMGT reference sequences. For a sequence to be retained, a match of at least six nucleotides to both a V gene segment and a J gene segment was required. A rearrangement counted as productive if the CDR3 had no stop codons and remained in frame with V and J, and every other rearrangement counted as non-productive. CDR3 was defined by IMGT convention, running from the second conserved V-encoded cysteine to the conserved J-encoded phenylalanine. Sequences without an unambiguous match to a single V gene segment were excluded from the earlier analysis of about 630 of the donors. An earlier analysis of several hundred of the donors called V segments functional above 56.7% productive rearrangements and segregating when the between-donor standard deviation exceeded 5%. A statistical classification framework was built for diagnosing cytomegalovirus status from the catalog of TCR beta chain sequences. A later analysis assigned V and J genes by comparing TCR nucleotide sequences with IMGT/GENE-DB human TR gene sequences. Using the TCRdist pipeline, a later analysis assigned CDR3 sequences along with most-parsimonious VDJ recombination scenarios. In a later analysis, each TCR beta chain was defined by its CDR3 amino acid sequence together with its V-gene family, and reads lacking a unique V-gene family were excluded. A later analysis removed several hundred highly shared, low-generation-probability nucleotide sequences to deal with suspected cross-contamination and a sequencing artifact. In a later analysis, a clonal expansion index for each public chain was calculated from normalized within-repertoire ranks of inferred template counts. A later analysis computed generation probabilities with a VDJ recombination model fitted to out-of-frame rearrangements, and checked the results against IGoR. Hypergeometric tests were used in a later analysis to score TCR-TCR, TCR-HLA and TCR-CMV co-occurrence, with a repertoire-size bias correction applied to the TCR pairs. False discovery rates were estimated in a later analysis by permuting HLA or CMV assignments 20 times. A later analysis grouped co-occurring TCRs with DBSCAN, adding TCRdist sequence similarity when clustering within HLA-allele-positive subsets. For co-occurrence clustering, repertoires with fewer than 30,000 or more than 120,000 public chains were excluded, along with about five repertoires with anomalous nucleotide sharing. Imported from immuneACCESS, the table was reduced by TCRdb to in-frame sequences with V and J called. These copies leave out some clones; in studies compared against another copy, an unresolved V gene accounts for under half, and the cause of the remainder is not known. V, J and clone size reflect that table, while D and trimming were determined from the DNA. The sample has some 130,000 clones on record, 70% to 85% of them singletons. The ten largest clones represent more than 4% of the sample.

The clonotype comes from a male donor in good health and CMV-seropositive. The rearrangement combines TRBV28 with TRBJ1-3; the D gene lacks a confident call. Sequencing was performed on PBMCs. This receptor has the CDR3 CASSLDPAGNTIYF. The DNA sequence is TGTGCCAGCAGTTTAGATCCGGCTGGAAACACCATATATTTT.